This T cell receptor beta chain was sequenced during a study of T-cell memory formation after mild COVID-19. Study information: Largely donor-specific sequence clusters came from a couple of donors. Whole-study results and caveats: The study found balanced CD4/CD8 in clones contracting day 15 to 85 and a CD4+ lean in later expanders. Some SARS-CoV-2-responding clones were already detected in memory before infection.

TCRdb re-derived calls from the 5' RACE reads in MiXCR, one entry per CDR3 protein. This sample has 95,000 to 120,000 distinct CDR3 sequences, with 15% to 20% found just once. Only a few counts were recorded for this clonotype. Its antigen remains unknown. The trim removed 5 bases at V and 3 bases at J, leaving 4 bases unmatched. CDR3 length equals 14 residues. CDR1 and CDR2 (germline): SGHTA, FQGTGA. The sample consisted of PBMCs or a T cell subset sorted from them (not recorded which). The clonotype was recovered from a man aged 18 to 30 who had mild COVID-19 (a few samples of this study predate the infection). Cell type and time point are not known. This chain uses TRBV7-3 with TRBJ1-2; 9 bases align to TRBD1. The CDR3 region has the DNA TGTGCCAGCAGCCCAAGGACAGGGGACTATGGCTACACCTTC. It encodes CASSPRTGDYGYTF. Drawing the rest from reference TRBV7-3 and TRBJ1-2, the complete variable domain is GAGVSQTPSNKVTEKGKYVELRCDPISGHTALYWYRQSLGQGPEFLIYFQGTGAADDSGLPNDRFFAVRPEGSVSTLKIQRTERGDSAVYLCASSPRTGDYGYTFGSGTRLTVV.